There are a few counts of the clone carrying this T cell receptor beta chain. Sequencing was performed with immunoSEQ multiplex PCR; in TCRdb, only in-frame clones are kept and a portion is missing. The table includes 170,000 or so clones, approximately 70% detected once. Every contributor of samples was a Caucasian grown-up residing in Nashville, Tennessee. These data belong to a study of shared clonotypes between healthy human individuals. V dropped 5 bases and J dropped 8 bases, with 13 bases sitting between them. Germline loops: CDR1 MNHEY, CDR2 SVGAGI. This CDR3 contains 13 residues. This receptor was obtained from a man in his thirties or forties in good health. Sequencing was performed on memory CD4+ T cells sorted from blood. Subset given: CD45RA-negative fraction. This chain links TRBV6-5 with TRBJ2-4, with no clear D. This CDR3 is CASSKTPLDIQYF. CDR3 nucleotide sequence: TGTGCCAGCAGTAAAACCCCGTTGGACATTCAGTACTTC.